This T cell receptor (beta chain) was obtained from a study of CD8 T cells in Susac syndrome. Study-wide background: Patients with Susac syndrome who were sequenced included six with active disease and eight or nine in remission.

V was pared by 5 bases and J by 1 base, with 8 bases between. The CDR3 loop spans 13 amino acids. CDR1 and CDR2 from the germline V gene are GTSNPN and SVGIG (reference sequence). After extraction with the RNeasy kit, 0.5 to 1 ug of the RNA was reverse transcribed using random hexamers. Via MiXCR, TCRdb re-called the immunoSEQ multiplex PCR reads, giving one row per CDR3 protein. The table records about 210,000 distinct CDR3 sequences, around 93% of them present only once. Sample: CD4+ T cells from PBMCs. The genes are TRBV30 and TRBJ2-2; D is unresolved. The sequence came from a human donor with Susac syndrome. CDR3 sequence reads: CAWAGRNTGELFF. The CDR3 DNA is TGTGCCTGGGCTGGACGGAACACCGGGGAGCTGTTTTTT.